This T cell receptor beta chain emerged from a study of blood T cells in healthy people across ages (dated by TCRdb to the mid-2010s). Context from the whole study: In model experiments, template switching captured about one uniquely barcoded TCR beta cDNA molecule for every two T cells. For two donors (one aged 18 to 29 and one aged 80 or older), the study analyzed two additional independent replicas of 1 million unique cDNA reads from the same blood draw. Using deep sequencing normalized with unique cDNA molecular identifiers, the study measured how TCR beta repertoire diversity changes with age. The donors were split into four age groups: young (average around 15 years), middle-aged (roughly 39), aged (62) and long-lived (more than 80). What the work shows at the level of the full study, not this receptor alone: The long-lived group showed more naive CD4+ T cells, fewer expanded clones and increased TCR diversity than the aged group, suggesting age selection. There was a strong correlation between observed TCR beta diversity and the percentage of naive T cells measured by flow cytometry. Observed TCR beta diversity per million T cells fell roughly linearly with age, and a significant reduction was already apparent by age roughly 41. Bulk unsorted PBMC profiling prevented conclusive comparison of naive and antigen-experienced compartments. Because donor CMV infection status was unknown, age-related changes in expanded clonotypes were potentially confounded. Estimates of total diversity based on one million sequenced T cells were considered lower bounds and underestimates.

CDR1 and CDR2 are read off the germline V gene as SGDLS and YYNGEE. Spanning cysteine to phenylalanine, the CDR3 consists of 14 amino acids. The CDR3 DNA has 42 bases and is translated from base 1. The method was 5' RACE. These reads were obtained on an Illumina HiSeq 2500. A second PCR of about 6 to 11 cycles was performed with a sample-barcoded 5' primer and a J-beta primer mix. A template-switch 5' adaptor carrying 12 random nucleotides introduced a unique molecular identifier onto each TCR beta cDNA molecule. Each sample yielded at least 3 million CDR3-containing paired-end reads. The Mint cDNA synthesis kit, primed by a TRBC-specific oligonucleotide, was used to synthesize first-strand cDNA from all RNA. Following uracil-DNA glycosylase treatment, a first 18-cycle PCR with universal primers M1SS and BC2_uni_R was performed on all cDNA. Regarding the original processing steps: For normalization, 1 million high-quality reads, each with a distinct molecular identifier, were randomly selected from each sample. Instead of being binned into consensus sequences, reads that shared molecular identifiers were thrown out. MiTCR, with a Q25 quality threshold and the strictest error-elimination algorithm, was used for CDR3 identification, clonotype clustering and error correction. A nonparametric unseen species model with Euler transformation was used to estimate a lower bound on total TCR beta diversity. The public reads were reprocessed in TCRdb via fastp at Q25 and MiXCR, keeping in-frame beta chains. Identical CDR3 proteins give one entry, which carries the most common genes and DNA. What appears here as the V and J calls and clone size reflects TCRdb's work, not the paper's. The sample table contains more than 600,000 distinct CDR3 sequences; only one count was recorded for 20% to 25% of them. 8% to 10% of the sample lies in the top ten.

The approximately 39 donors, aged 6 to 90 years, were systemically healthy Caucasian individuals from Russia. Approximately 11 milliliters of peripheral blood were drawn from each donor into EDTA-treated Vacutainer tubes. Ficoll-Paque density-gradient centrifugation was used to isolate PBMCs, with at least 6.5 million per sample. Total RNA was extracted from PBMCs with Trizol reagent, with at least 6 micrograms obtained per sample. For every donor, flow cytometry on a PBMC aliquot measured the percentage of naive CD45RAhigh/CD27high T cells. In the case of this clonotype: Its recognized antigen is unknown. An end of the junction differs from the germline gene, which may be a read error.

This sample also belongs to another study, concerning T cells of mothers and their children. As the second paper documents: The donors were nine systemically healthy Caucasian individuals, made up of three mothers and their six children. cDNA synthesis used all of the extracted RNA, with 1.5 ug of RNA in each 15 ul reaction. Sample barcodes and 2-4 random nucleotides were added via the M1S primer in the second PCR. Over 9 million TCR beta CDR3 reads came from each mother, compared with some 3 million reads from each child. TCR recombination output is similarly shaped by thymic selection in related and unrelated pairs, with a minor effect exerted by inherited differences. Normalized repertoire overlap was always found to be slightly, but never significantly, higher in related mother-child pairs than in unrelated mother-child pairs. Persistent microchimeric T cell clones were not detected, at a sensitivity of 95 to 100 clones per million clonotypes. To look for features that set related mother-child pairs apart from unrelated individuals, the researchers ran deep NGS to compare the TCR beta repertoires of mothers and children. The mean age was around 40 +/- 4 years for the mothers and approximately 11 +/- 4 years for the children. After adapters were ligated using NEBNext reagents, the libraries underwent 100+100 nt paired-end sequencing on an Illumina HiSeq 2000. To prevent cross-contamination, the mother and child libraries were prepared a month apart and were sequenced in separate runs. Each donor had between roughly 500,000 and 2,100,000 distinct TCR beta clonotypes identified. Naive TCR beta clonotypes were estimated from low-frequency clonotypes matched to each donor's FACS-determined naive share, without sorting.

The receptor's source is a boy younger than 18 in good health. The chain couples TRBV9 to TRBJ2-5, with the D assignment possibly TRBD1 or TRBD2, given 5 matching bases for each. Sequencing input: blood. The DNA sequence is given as TGTGTCAGCAGCGTAGGGACGGCTCAAGAGACCCAGTACTTC. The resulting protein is CVSSVGTAQETQYF. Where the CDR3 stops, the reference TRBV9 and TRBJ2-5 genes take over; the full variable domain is DSGVTQTPKHLITATGQRVTLRCSPRSGDLSVYWYQQSLDQGLQFLIQYYNGEERAKGNILERFSAQQFPDLHSELNLSSLELGDSALYFCVSSVGTAQETQYFGPGTRLLVL.